This T cell receptor (beta chain) appears in the sequencing data of a study of OX40 agonist ivuxolimab in advanced cancers. Here immunoSEQ multiplex PCR was the method, and the copy in TCRdb shows in-frame clones only, minus some. Of around 80,000 clones listed, almost 90% were seen once; the top ten hold approximately 0.8%. Germline V gene sequence: CDR1 KGHSH, CDR2 LQKENI. CDR3 size: 16 residues. To note about this clone: Its antigen remains unidentified. One junction end does not reproduce the germline sequence, and a read error may be involved.

Broader study findings: Averaging showed that CD8+ T cells had more expanded clones than CD4+ did.

This clonotype originated in an adult with an advanced solid tumor such as melanoma, head and neck, liver or kidney cancer. The chain uses TRBV18 and TRBJ2-3, with D perhaps TRBD1 (6 bases). The specimen was CD4+ or CD8+ T cells sorted from blood, collected in a trial of the OX40 agonist ivuxolimab. CDR3 in amino acids: CASSPRQALGTDTQYF. The CDR3 DNA follows: TGTGCCAGCTCTCCACGACAGGCGCTAGGCACAGATACGCAGTATTTT.